One and the same sample provided the 27 T cell receptor beta chains below, sequenced in a study of siplizumab effects on memory and regulatory T cells. Clones were sequenced by immunoSEQ multiplex PCR, and TCRdb holds only the in-frame ones, with some missing. The table records roughly 92,000 clones, roughly 94% of them present only once. Sequencing used non-Treg CD4+ T cells sorted from blood. The receptor source for this set is a human donor in good health.

This chain uses TRBV15 with TRBJ2-5, with 10 bases aligning to TRBD2. The CDR3 spans 16 residues. Trimming cost V 1 base and J 4 bases; bases outside gene matches: 6. Germline V lookup: CDR1 LNHNV, CDR2 YYDKDF (reference sequence). This CDR3 is CATSRALAGLGETQYF. CDR3 nucleotide sequence: TGTGCCACCAGCAGAGCACTAGCGGGGTTAGGAGAGACCCAGTACTTC.

This clone was seen a single time. The chain has TRBV4-2 and TRBJ1-5; TRBD1 agrees at 8 bases. V dropped 0 bases and J dropped 7; count of bases not matched to a gene: 8. CDR3 length equals 16 residues. The germline CDR1 and CDR2 sequences are LGHNA and YNFKEQ. The CDR3 bases are TGTGCCAGCAGCCAAGATCTCGGACAGGGCTGGCAGCCCCAGCATTTT. Amino acids: CASSQDLGQGWQPQHF.

The V gene is TRBV6-5, the J gene TRBJ1-2; the D gene is possibly TRBD1 (6 bases). This CDR3 spans 13 amino acids. CDR1 and CDR2 from the germline V gene are MNHEY and SVGAGI. V was cut by 6 bases and J by 4 bases, with 12 bases left in between. The DNA for the CDR3 is TGTGCCAGCAGGAAGACAGGATTCTATGGCTACACCTTC. Protein sequence: CASRKTGFYGYTF.

The chain employs TRBV15 and TRBJ1-4, with D unclear. CDR3 size: 16 residues. Deletions cut 3 bases from V and 0 bases from J, with 11 bases between. Germline CDR1 is LNHNV and CDR2 is YYDKDF (reference sequence). The CDR3 DNA reads as TGTGCCACCAGCAGTCCCCAGATAGCAACTAATGAAAAACTGTTTTTT. Translation: CATSSPQIATNEKLFF.

This rearrangement joins TRBV7-9 to TRBJ2-7; the D gene is possibly TRBD1 (5 bases). The CDR3 covers 13 residues. Germline V gene lookup returns CDR1 SEHNR and CDR2 FQNEAQ (reference sequence). V was cut by 1 base and J by 6 bases, with 10 bases left in between. CDR3 bases: TGTGCCAGCAGCTTAGAGGGGTTAGGCGAGCAGTACTTC. The encoded protein is CASSLEGLGEQYF.

The chain employs TRBV19 and TRBJ2-7, with unresolved D. V gave up 5 bases and J gave up 1 base, with 12 bases separating them. The CDR3 length is 14 residues. Germline V gives CDR1 LNHDA, CDR2 SQIVND (reference sequence). The CDR3, as DNA: TGTGCCAGTAGTTTGCCCCATTCGTCCTACGAGCAGTACTTC. Its protein is CASSLPHSSYEQYF. The full variable domain, completed using reference TRBV19 and TRBJ2-7, is DGGITQSPKYLFRKEGQNVTLSCEQNLNHDAMYWYRQDPGQGLRLIYYSQIVNDFQKGDIAEGYSVSREKKESFPLTVTSAQKNPTAFYLCASSLPHSSYEQYFGPGTRLTVT.

The chain links TRBV14 to TRBJ2-7; 7 nucleotides line up with TRBD2. The germline gives CDR1 SGHDN, CDR2 FVKESK. The CDR3 is made up of 14 amino acids. J lost 9 bases, V lost 1 base, and 9 bases had no gene match. Here the CDR3 DNA reads TGTGCCAGCAGCCAAGTGAGCGGGGCCTTCGGGCAGTACTTC. It translates to CASSQVSGAFGQYF. Drawing the rest from reference TRBV14 and TRBJ2-7, the complete variable domain is EAGVTQFPSHSVIEKGQTVTLRCDPISGHDNLYWYRRVMGKEIKFLLHFVKESKQDESGMPNNRFLAERTGGTYSTLKVQPAELEDSGVYFCASSQVSGAFGQYFGPGTRLTVT.

The rearrangement joins TRBV9 to TRBJ1-2, with no clear D. The CDR3 length is 11 residues. From germline, CDR1 is SGDLS and CDR2 YYNGEE. V was shortened by 4 bases and J by 4 bases, with 5 bases between the two germline ends. The CDR3 here is CASSTPYGYTF. CDR3 DNA sequence: TGTGCCAGCAGCACCCCCTATGGCTACACCTTC. The full variable domain, in which reference TRBV9 and TRBJ1-2 provide the parts outside the CDR3, is DSGVTQTPKHLITATGQRVTLRCSPRSGDLSVYWYQQSLDQGLQFLIQYYNGEERAKGNILERFSAQQFPDLHSELNLSSLELGDSALYFCASSTPYGYTFGSGTRLTVV.

The chain recombines TRBV5-4 with TRBJ2-1, with 8 nucleotides matching TRBD1. Trimming removed 4 bases from V and 6 bases from J; junction bases left unmatched: 9. The germline gives CDR1 SGHNT, CDR2 YYREEE (reference sequence). There are 15 residues in the CDR3. CDR3 nucleotides: TGTGCCAGCAGCCGCCCCGGACAGGGAATCAATGAGCAGTTCTTC. Translated: CASSRPGQGINEQFF.

This chain connects TRBV5-1 to TRBJ1-1; D not resolved. V lost 2 bases to trimming and J lost 7 bases, with 12 bases between them. The CDR3 contains 13 residues. Germline values: CDR1 SGHRS, CDR2 YFSETQ. In nucleotides, the CDR3 is TGCGCCAGCAGCTTCATTCGAGCGGGTGAAGCTTTCTTT. Amino acid sequence: CASSFIRAGEAFF. The full variable domain, completed using reference TRBV5-1 and TRBJ1-1, is KAGVTQTPRYLIKTRGQQVTLSCSPISGHRSVSWYQQTPGQGLQFLFEYFSETQRNKGNFPGRFSGRQFSNSRSEMNVSTLELGDSALYLCASSFIRAGEAFFGQGTRLTVV.

This clone appeared a single time. This chain connects TRBV2 to TRBJ2-3; either TRBD1 or TRBD2 may fit D (5 bases each). The V end was cut by 7 bases, the J end by 1 base, with 12 bases between. CDR1 and CDR2 from the germline V gene are SNHLY and FYNNEI. The CDR3 is made up of 14 amino acids. CDR3 sequence: CASTRSGRTDTQYF. The CDR3 DNA reads TGTGCCAGCACAAGATCGGGACGCACAGATACGCAGTATTTT. Using reference TRBV2 and TRBJ2-3 for the parts outside the CDR3, the full variable domain is EPEVTQTPSHQVTQMGQEVILRCVPISNHLYFYWYRQILGQKVEFLVSFYNNEISEKSEIFDDQFSVERPDGSNFTLKIRSTKLEDSAMYFCASTRSGRTDTQYFGPGTRLTVL.

The genes are TRBV10-3 and TRBJ1-1; TRBD1 matches at 10 bases. The CDR3 has 15 residues. J was trimmed by 3 bases and V by 4 bases; bases with no gene match: 5. Germline V gene sequence: CDR1 ENHRY, CDR2 SYGVKD. The chain's CDR3 is CAISGRQGAYTEAFF. DNA of the CDR3: TGTGCCATCAGTGGAAGACAGGGGGCGTACACTGAAGCTTTCTTT.

This clone was seen only a few times. The rearrangement joins TRBV9 to TRBJ2-7, with D unresolved. The CDR3 is 14 amino acids. Trimming pared 2 bases from V and 2 bases from J, leaving 11 bases between. Germline lookup yields CDR1 SGDLS and CDR2 YYNGEE. The CDR3 region is CASSVDTVAYEQYF. In nucleotides, the CDR3 is TGTGCCAGCAGCGTCGATACAGTGGCCTACGAGCAGTACTTC.

The rearrangement links TRBV19 to TRBJ1-1, with 8 bases lining up with TRBD1. CDR3 length: 14 amino acids. J gave up 4 bases and V 5 bases, and 6 bases lay outside the gene matches. Germline V gene data show CDR1 as LNHDA and CDR2 as SQIVND (reference sequence). In nucleotides, the CDR3 is TGTGCCAGTAGTGCCGCACAGGGGGGCACTGAAGCTTTCTTT. This gives the protein CASSAAQGGTEAFF.

The CDR3 nucleotides are TGTGCCAGCAAGGAGGACAGGGGTAATGAAAAACTGTTTTTT. The encoded protein is CASKEDRGNEKLFF. V gene TRBV28 combines with J gene TRBJ1-4; 9 bases line up with TRBD1. Germline V gives CDR1 MDHEN, CDR2 SYDVKM. V shed 7 bases, J shed 4 bases, and the junction held 4 bases outside the gene matches. CDR3 length: 14 amino acids.

This clone is a singleton in its sample. The CDR3 sequence is CASSPGTGIHGYTF. In nucleotides, the CDR3 is TGCGCCAGCAGCCCCGGGACAGGGATCCATGGCTACACCTTC. The rearrangement uses TRBV5-1 and TRBJ1-2; 9 nucleotides line up with TRBD1. Germline values: CDR1 SGHRS, CDR2 YFSETQ. The trim removed 4 bases at V and 6 bases at J, leaving 7 bases unmatched. The CDR3 is 14 residues long.

The gene calls are TRBV10-3 and TRBJ1-5; 8 bases fit TRBD1. The trim removed 5 bases at V and 7 bases at J, leaving 10 bases unmatched. This CDR3 has 15 amino acids. The germline gives CDR1 ENHRY, CDR2 SYGVKD. CDR3 nucleotide sequence: TGTGCCATCAGTCAGGGGGCGACCAATCTCCAGCCCCAGCATTTT. This translates into CAISQGATNLQPQHF.

Here the CDR3 reads CAISGDYPSVQPQHF. The CDR3 DNA is TGTGCCATCAGTGGGGACTATCCTTCGGTACAGCCCCAGCATTTT. The chain is built from TRBV10-3 and TRBJ1-5, with TRBD1 as a possible D gene (5 bases). V shed 4 bases and J shed 7 bases, with 17 bases lying between them. The germline gives CDR1 ENHRY, CDR2 SYGVKD. CDR3 length equals 15 residues.

The CDR3 loop reads CASSPRTGNNEKLFF. CDR3 nucleotides: TGTGCCAGCAGCCCCCGGACAGGGAATAATGAAAAACTGTTTTTT. The genes are TRBV11-2 and TRBJ1-4; 8 bases line up with TRBD1. The CDR3 is 15 amino acids. The germline V gene has CDR1 SGHAT and CDR2 FQNNGV. J gave up 4 bases and V 5 bases, and 6 bases lay outside the gene matches.

The chain employs TRBV5-4 and TRBJ2-3; D perhaps matches TRBD2 (5 bases). CDR1 and CDR2 from the germline V gene are SGHNT and YYREEE (reference sequence). Trimming removed 6 bases at V and 1 base at J, with 6 bases between. The CDR3 runs to 12 residues. CDR3 sequence reads: CASMRGTDTQYF. The DNA for the CDR3 is TGTGCCAGCATGAGGGGCACAGATACGCAGTATTTT.

J is TRBJ2-1 and V is TRBV30; 7 nucleotides line up with TRBD1. Germline values: CDR1 GTSNPN, CDR2 SVGIG (reference sequence). CDR3 length: 14 residues. V shed 2 bases, J shed 5 bases, and the junction held 6 bases outside the gene matches. The CDR3 DNA follows: TGTGCCTGGAGTACCGGGACAGCTGACAATGAGCAGTTCTTC. Translating gives CAWSTGTADNEQFF.

This clone was seen a single time. The chain links TRBV19 to TRBJ1-1; 7 nucleotides agree with TRBD1. From germline, CDR1 is LNHDA and CDR2 SQIVND (reference sequence). This CDR3 is built from 15 residues. The V and J ends lost 3 bases and 1 base, in that order; junction bases with no gene match: 5. The CDR3 region is CASSIDRAPNTEAFF. The DNA of the CDR3 is TGTGCCAGTAGTATCGACAGGGCTCCGAACACTGAAGCTTTCTTT.

The chain combines TRBV2 with TRBJ2-6; D remains unclear. The length of the CDR3 is 14 residues. Trimming shortened V by 8 bases and J by 0 bases, and 8 bases separated the two germline ends. Germline values: CDR1 SNHLY, CDR2 FYNNEI. Here the CDR3 DNA reads TGTGCCAGCCGGGCATTCTCTGGGGCCAACGTCCTGACTTTC. Translating it yields CASRAFSGANVLTF. Based on the CDR3 plus reference TRBV2 and TRBJ2-6, the full variable domain is EPEVTQTPSHQVTQMGQEVILRCVPISNHLYFYWYRQILGQKVEFLVSFYNNEISEKSEIFDDQFSVERPDGSNFTLKIRSTKLEDSAMYFCASRAFSGANVLTFGAGSRLTVL.

This sequence joins TRBV28 and TRBJ1-4; TRBD1 matches 8 bases. V lost 6 bases and J lost 7; bases outside the gene matches: 7. The CDR3 covers 14 residues. Per the germline V gene, CDR1 is MDHEN and CDR2 is SYDVKM. The CDR3, as DNA: TGTGCCAGCAGCCTGGACAGGGCTATTGAAAAACTGTTTTTT. Translation gives CASSLDRAIEKLFF. Full variable domain (rest looked up from reference TRBV28 and TRBJ1-4): DVKVTQSSRYLVKRTGEKVFLECVQDMDHENMFWYRQDPGLGLRLIYFSYDVKMKEKGDIPEGYSVSREKKERFSLILESASTNQTSMYLCASSLDRAIEKLFFGSGTQLSVL.

The rearrangement links TRBV5-1 to TRBJ1-2; TRBD1 aligns across 7 bases. The germline V gene encodes CDR1 SGHRS and CDR2 YFSETQ. This CDR3 has 17 amino acids. V gave up 2 bases and J gave up 7 bases; unmatched junction bases: 17. The CDR3 bases are TGCGCCAGCAGCTTAGCTAGGGGACAGTTAAACTGGCGTGGCTACACCTTC. Its protein product is CASSLARGQLNWRGYTF.

The chain joins TRBV28 to TRBJ2-7, with TRBD1 matching over 8 bases. The CDR3 consists of 12 residues. V lost 8 bases and J lost 2; bases outside the gene matches: 2. Looked up from germline, CDR1 is MDHEN and CDR2 is SYDVKM. DNA of the CDR3: TGTGCCAGCGGACAGGGTACCTACGAGCAGTACTTC. This sequence encodes CASGQGTYEQYF.

The rearrangement joins TRBV5-4 to TRBJ2-3; tentative D call: TRBD2 (6 bases). Germline loops: CDR1 SGHNT, CDR2 YYREEE (reference sequence). There are 15 residues in the CDR3. V lost 4 bases and J 3 bases, leaving 15 bases between the germline ends. The CDR3 sequence: CASSQEAGRTDTQYF. DNA for the CDR3: TGTGCCAGCAGCCAAGAGGCGGGGAGGACAGATACGCAGTATTTT.